The TCR beta chain under discussion was sequenced for a study of beta chain features in type 1 diabetes. Whole-study results and caveats: Because the template was cDNA, high-expressing cells might be over-represented. Comparison showed that naive, central memory and Treg TCRB repertoires appeared more similar among patients than among healthy donors. Type 1 diabetes patients showed a moderate but significant shortening of TCRB CDR3s in all four CD4+ subsets. HLA effects on TCRB rearrangement stayed unresolved here.

Expressed TCRB transcripts were sequenced after all isolated RNA was converted to cDNA. Profiling relied on immunoSEQ multiplex PCR, and the TCRdb table lists in-frame clones only, not all of them. The data show about 740,000 clones, over 10% seen once. The table lists this clone with a few counts. Its target is not known. This CDR3 region has 14 residues. CDR1 is SQVTM, CDR2 ANQGSEA, per germline. Between the trimmed V and J ends, which lost 3 bases and 4 bases, there was a span of 15 bases. What was sequenced was naive CD4+ T cells from blood. This TCR came from a man between 18 and 29 years old with type 1 diabetes. The V and J genes are TRBV29-1 and TRBJ2-5; D is unresolved. CDR3: CSVEGSPNLETQYF. CDR3 nucleotide sequence: TGCAGCGTTGAGGGTAGCCCAAATCTAGAGACCCAGTACTTC.